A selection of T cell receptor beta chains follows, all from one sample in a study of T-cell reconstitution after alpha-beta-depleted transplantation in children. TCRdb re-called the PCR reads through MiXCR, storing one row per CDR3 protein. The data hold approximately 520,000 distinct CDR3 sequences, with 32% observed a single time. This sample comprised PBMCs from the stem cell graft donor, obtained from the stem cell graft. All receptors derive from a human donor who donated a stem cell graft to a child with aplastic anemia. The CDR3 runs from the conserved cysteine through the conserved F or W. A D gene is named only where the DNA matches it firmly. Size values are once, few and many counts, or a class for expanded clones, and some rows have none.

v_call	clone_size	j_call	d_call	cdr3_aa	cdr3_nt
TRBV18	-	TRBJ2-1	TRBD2	CASSLYSSGIDNEQFF	TGTGCCAGCTCGCTGTACTCTAGCGGGATTGACAATGAGCAGTTCTTC
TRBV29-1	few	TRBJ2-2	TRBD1	CSVERQGRSGELFF	TGCAGCGTGGAACGACAGGGTCGGAGCGGGGAGCTGTTTTTT
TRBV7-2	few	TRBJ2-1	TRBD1	CASSTRTGNYNEQFF	TGTGCCAGCAGCACCCGGACAGGGAATTACAATGAGCAGTTCTTC
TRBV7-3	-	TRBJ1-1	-	CASSLTSNRVTEAFF	TGTGCCAGCAGCTTAACCAGTAACAGGGTGACTGAAGCTTTCTTT
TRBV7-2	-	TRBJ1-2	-	CASSPSWTENYGYTF	TGTGCCAGCAGCCCCTCATGGACAGAGAACTATGGCTACACCTTC
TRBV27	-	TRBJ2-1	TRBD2	CASSLEGTSGIGEQFF	TGTGCCAGCAGTTTAGAGGGGACTAGCGGGATTGGGGAGCAGTTCTTC
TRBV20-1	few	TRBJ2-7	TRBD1	CSASSAGTAYEQYF	TGCAGTGCCTCCTCGGCCGGGACAGCCTACGAGCAGTACTTC
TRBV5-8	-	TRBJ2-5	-	CASSLEWGEETQYF	TGTGCCAGCAGCTTGGAATGGGGAGAGGAGACCCAGTACTTC
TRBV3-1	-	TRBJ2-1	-	CASRLAHNEQFF	TGTGCCAGCAGACTAGCTCACAATGAGCAGTTCTTC
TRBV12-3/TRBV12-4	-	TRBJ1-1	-	CASSPETDRHHAFF	TGTGCCAGCAGTCCCGAGACCGACAGACACCACGCTTTCTTT
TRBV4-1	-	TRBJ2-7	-	CASSQEREGPYEQYF	TGCGCCAGCAGCCAAGAGCGGGAAGGACCTTACGAGCAGTACTTC
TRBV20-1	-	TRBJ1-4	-	CSARVGPEKLFF	TGCAGTGCTAGAGTGGGCCCCGAAAAACTGTTTTTT
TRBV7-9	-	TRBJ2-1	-	CASSLAGSEHNEQFF	TGTGCCAGCAGCTTAGCAGGGTCAGAACATAATGAGCAGTTCTTC
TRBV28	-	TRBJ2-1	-	CASSLGLPYNEQFF	TGTGCCAGCAGTCTCGGACTCCCATACAATGAGCAGTTCTTC
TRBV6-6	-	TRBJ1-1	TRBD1	CASSRRDSLEAFF	TGTGCCAGCAGCCGCCGGGACAGCCTTGAAGCTTTCTTT
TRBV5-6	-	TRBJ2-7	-	CASSFRDGNYEQYF	TGTGCCAGCAGCTTCCGGGACGGGAACTACGAGCAGTACTTC
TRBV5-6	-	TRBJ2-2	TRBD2	CASSSSLAENTGELFF	TGTGCCAGCAGCTCGTCACTAGCGGAGAACACCGGGGAGCTGTTTTTT
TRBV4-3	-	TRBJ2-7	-	CASSQTDGPYEQYF	TGCGCCAGCAGCCAGACGGACGGCCCCTACGAGCAGTACTTC
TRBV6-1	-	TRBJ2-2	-	CAIGRQDTGELFF	TGTGCCATCGGAAGACAGGACACCGGGGAGCTGTTTTTT
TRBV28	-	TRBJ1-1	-	CASSSGQRNTEAFF	TGTGCCAGCAGTTCAGGACAGAGGAACACTGAAGCTTTCTTT
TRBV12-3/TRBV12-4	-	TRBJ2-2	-	CASSFLIRGGELFF	TGTGCCAGCAGTTTCTTGATCCGTGGCGGGGAGCTGTTTTTT
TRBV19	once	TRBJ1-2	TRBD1	CASMIQGARGYTF	TGTGCCAGTATGATACAGGGGGCGCGCGGCTACACCTTC
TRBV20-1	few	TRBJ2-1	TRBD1	CSARLGTGNEQFF	TGCAGTGCACGTCTCGGGACAGGGAATGAGCAGTTCTTC
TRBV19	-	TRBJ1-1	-	CASSIGSGGGTEAFF	TGTGCCAGTAGTATAGGATCGGGCGGTGGGACTGAAGCTTTCTTT
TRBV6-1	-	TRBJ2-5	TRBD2	CASSPSGRGRETQYF	TGTGCCAGCAGTCCGAGCGGGAGAGGTAGAGAGACCCAGTACTTC
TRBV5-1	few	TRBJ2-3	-	CASLRADTQYF	TGCGCCAGCTTACGGGCAGATACGCAGTATTTT
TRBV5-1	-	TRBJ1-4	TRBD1	CASSVTSGGGEKLFF	TGCGCCAGCAGCGTTACTTCAGGGGGGGGTGAAAAACTGTTTTTT
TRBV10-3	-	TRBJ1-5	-	CAISEWGTYQPQHF	TGTGCCATCAGTGAGTGGGGAACATACCAGCCCCAGCATTTT
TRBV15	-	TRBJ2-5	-	CATSWGQETQYF	TGTGCCACCTCCTGGGGCCAAGAGACCCAGTACTTC
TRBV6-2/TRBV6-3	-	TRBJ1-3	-	CASGLWRVSGNTIYF	TGTGCCAGCGGGTTATGGAGAGTCTCTGGAAACACCATATATTTT
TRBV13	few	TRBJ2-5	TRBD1	CASSLPRGRETQYF	TGTGCCAGCAGCCTCCCCAGGGGGCGGGAGACCCAGTACTTC
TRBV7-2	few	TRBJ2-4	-	CASSLELNIQYF	TGTGCCAGCAGCTTAGAACTGAACATTCAGTACTTC
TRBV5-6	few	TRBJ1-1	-	CASSLLGSGADPEAFF	TGTGCCAGCAGCTTGTTAGGCAGCGGGGCGGATCCTGAAGCTTTCTTT
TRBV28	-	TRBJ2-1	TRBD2	CASSFPQSGSDGIGYNEQFF	TGTGCCAGCAGTTTCCCCCAAAGCGGGAGTGACGGAATTGGCTACAATGAGCAGTTCTTC
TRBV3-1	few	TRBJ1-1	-	CASSQPRGTEAFF	TGTGCCAGCAGCCAACCTCGAGGGACTGAAGCTTTCTTT
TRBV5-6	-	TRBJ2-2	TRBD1	CASSLNRGPDTGELFF	TGTGCCAGCAGCCTGAACAGGGGGCCGGACACCGGGGAGCTGTTTTTT
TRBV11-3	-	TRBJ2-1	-	CASSSRTGSSYNEQFF	TGTGCCAGCAGCTCCCGAACAGGGAGCTCCTACAATGAGCAGTTCTTC
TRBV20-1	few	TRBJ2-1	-	CSARERDSSPSYNEQFF	TGCAGTGCTAGAGAAAGGGATAGCTCCCCTTCCTACAATGAGCAGTTCTTC
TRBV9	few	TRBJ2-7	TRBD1	CASSGKQGPYEQYF	TGTGCCAGCAGCGGGAAACAGGGGCCCTACGAGCAGTACTTC
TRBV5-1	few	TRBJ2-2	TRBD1	CASSLDRGLNTGELFF	TGCGCCAGCAGCTTGGATAGGGGGCTGAACACCGGGGAGCTGTTTTTT
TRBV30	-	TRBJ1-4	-	CAWSARSNEKLFF	TGTGCCTGGAGCGCCAGGAGTAATGAAAAACTGTTTTTT
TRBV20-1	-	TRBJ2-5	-	CSARALKNQETQYF	TGCAGTGCTAGGGCTCTTAAAAACCAAGAGACCCAGTACTTC
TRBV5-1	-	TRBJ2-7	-	CASSMGLPGYEQYF	TGCGCCAGCAGCATGGGACTTCCAGGCTACGAGCAGTACTTC
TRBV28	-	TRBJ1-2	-	CASSLVQTTYGYTF	TGTGCCAGCAGTTTAGTCCAGACTACATATGGCTACACCTTC